The source of this T cell receptor (beta chain) is a study of T cell responses to AZD1222 COVID-19 vaccine (dated by TCRdb to about 2021). Regarding the study in general: TCR sequencing was performed for more than 230 trial participants, of whom roughly 200 were given two doses of AZD1222 and approximately 25 were given two doses of MenACWY control vaccine. Trial participants were enrolled by age into subgroups of 18-55, 56-69 and 70-plus years, and about 150, 27 and 61 TCR-sequenced participants, respectively, were included in these subgroups. Beyond this particular receptor, the publication reports: No day 14 peak-response samples were available, so repertoires were characterized only after the peak T cell response. Spike-specific TCR breadth and depth rose significantly after two AZD1222 doses compared with day 0 and with MenACWY recipients. The 56-69-year group was small, and its depth increase did not reach significance, likely because of low power. CD4 TCRs associated with the vaccine covered the entire spike protein, and the dominant responses were in regions 160-218 and 743-854. Only 5 to 7 AZD1222 recipients were SARS-CoV-2 seropositive at baseline, limiting conclusions about previously exposed vaccinees. Reportedly, almost half of the unique spike-specific TCRs recognized epitopes lying outside the regions that are mutated in the B.1.351 and B.1.1.7 variants. Participants were mostly white British, with more females than males. The authors suggested clonal diversity may have been underestimated.

The CDR3 regions of human TCRbeta chains were subjected to immunosequencing. Processing in the source paper ran as follows. Repertoire TCRs were checked for matches against a reference library of SARS-CoV-2-specific TCRs that had been generated using the MIRA antigen-specificity platform. Breadth was defined as the fraction of unique TCRs that were SARS-CoV-2-associated. Depth was defined as the fraction of total T cells that were SARS-CoV-2-associated. Using the MIRA data, every spike-specific TCR was mapped to the spike region that the TCR reacted to and assigned to either a CD4 or a CD8 class. Log10-transformed breadth and depth values were compared by one-way ANOVA with Sidak's multiple comparisons tests. As stored in TCRdb, this immuneACCESS dataset retains in-frame rearrangements with V and J assigned. A fraction of the clones does not appear; measured against another copy, unresolved V genes explain less than half of the discrepancy, and the remainder lacks a known reason. The V and J calls and the clone size are those of that table, but D and trimming were determined from the DNA. Recorded for this sample are around 160,000 clones; under 95% of them occurred a single time. The top ten clones comprise around 0.98% of the sample.

Unmatched junction bases come to 10, with V trimmed by 2 bases and J by 5 bases. The CDR3, from cysteine to phenylalanine, totals 16 residues. Only CDR3 DNA remains: 48 bases, in frame from the first base. In the germline V gene, CDR1 corresponds to MNHEY and CDR2 to SVGAGI. A word on this clone: Its specific antigen is unknown. No much larger clone is present one base from it, and per-base qualities are unavailable.

Taken with the paper, the label for time point translates to: about 28 days (+/-7) after the second vaccine dose. Because spike-specific TCR depth and breadth did not differ between the two schedules, AZD1222 recipients who got a second dose at roughly 4 weeks were pooled with those who got a second dose at roughly 12 weeks. Vaccinee samples came from UK trials COV001 and COV002, including a single-blind randomized controlled phase 2/3 trial of AZD1222 (ChAdOx1 nCoV-19) in healthy adults. Trial participant PBMC samples were collected at day 0 and day 28 after the second dose for TCRbeta chain sequencing.

The source material was peripheral blood, sampled 28 days after the second AZD1222 dose. The clonotype was recovered from an adult who received the AZD1222 COVID-19 vaccine. The chain joins TRBV6-5 to TRBJ2-7; TRBD1 aligns with 9 central bases. The DNA sequence follows: TGTGCCAGCAGTTACGGGACAGGGCTAAAATCGGACGAGCAGTACTTC. It specifies CASSYGTGLKSDEQYF.